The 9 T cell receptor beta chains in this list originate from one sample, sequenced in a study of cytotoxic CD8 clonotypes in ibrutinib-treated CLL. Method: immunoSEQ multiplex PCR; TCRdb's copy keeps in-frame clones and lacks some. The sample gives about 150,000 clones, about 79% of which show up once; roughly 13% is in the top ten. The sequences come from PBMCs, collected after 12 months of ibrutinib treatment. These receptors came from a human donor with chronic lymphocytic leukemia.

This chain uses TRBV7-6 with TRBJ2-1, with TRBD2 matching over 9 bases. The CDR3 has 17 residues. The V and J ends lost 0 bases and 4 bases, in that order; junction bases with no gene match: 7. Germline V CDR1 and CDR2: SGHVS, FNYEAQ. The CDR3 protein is CASSLALAGGGYNEQFF. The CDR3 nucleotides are TGTGCCAGCAGCTTAGCTCTGGCGGGAGGGGGATACAATGAGCAGTTCTTC. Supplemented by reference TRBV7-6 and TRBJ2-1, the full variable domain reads GAGVSQSPRYKVTKRGQDVALRCDPISGHVSLYWYRQALGQGPEFLTYFNYEAQQDKSGLPNDRFSAERPEGSISTLTIQRTEQRDSAMYRCASSLALAGGGYNEQFFGPGTRLTVL.

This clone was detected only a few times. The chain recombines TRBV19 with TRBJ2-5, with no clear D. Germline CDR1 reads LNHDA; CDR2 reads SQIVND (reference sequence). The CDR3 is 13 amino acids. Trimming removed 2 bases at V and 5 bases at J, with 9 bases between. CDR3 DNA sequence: TGTGCCAGTAGTATACTGGGGTGGGAGACCCAGTACTTC. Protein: CASSILGWETQYF.

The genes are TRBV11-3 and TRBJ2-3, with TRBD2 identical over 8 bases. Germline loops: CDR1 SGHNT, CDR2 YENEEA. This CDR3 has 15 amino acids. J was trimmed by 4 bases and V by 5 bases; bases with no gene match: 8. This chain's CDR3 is CASSPRRGAADTQYF. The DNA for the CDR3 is TGTGCCAGCAGCCCGAGGCGGGGGGCAGCAGATACGCAGTATTTT. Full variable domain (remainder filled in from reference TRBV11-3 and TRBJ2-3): EAGVVQSPRYKIIEKKQPVAFWCNPISGHNTLYWYLQNLGQGPELLIRYENEEAVDDSQLPKDRFSAERLKGVDSTLKIQPAELGDSAVYLCASSPRRGAADTQYFGPGTRLTVL.

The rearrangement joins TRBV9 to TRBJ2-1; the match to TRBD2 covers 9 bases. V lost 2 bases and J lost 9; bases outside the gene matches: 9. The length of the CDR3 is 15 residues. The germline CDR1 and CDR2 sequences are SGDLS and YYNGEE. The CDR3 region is CASSVGTSSILEQFF. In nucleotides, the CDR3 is TGTGCCAGCAGCGTCGGGACTAGCTCTATCCTTGAGCAGTTCTTC. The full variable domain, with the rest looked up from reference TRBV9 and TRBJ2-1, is DSGVTQTPKHLITATGQRVTLRCSPRSGDLSVYWYQQSLDQGLQFLIQYYNGEERAKGNILERFSAQQFPDLHSELNLSSLELGDSALYFCASSVGTSSILEQFFGPGTRLTVL.

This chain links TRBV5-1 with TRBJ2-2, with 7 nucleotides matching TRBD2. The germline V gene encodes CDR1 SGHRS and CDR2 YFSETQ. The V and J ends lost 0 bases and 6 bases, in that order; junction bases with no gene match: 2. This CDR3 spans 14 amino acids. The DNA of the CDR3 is TGCGCCAGCAGCTTGGGGCTAGCGGCCGGGGAGCTGTTTTTT. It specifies CASSLGLAAGELFF.

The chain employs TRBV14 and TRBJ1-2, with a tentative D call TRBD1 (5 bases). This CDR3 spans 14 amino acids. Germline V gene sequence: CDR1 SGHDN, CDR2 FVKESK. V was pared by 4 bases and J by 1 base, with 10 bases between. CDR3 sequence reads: CASSPVGVNYGYTF. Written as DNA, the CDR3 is TGTGCCAGCAGCCCGGTGGGGGTTAACTATGGCTACACCTTC.

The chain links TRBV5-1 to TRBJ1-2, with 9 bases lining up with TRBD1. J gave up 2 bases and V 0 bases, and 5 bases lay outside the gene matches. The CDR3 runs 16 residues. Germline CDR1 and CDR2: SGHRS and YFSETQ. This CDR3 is CASSLGTGAKNYGYTF. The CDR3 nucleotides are TGCGCCAGCAGCTTGGGGACAGGGGCCAAGAACTATGGCTACACCTTC.

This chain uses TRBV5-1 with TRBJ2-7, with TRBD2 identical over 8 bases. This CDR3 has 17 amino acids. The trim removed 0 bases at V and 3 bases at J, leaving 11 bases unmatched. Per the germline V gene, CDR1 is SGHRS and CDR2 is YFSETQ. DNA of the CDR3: TGCGCCAGCAGCTTGGAAGGCTTACGGGAGGGCATCTACGAGCAGTACTTC. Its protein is CASSLEGLREGIYEQYF.

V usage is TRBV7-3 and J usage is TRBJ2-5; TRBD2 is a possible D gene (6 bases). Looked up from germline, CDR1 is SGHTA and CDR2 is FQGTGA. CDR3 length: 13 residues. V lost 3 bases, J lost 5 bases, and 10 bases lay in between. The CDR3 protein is CASSLAGKETQYF. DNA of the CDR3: TGTGCCAGCAGCTTGGCGGGAAAGGAGACCCAGTACTTC. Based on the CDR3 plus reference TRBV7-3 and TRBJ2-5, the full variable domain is GAGVSQTPSNKVTEKGKYVELRCDPISGHTALYWYRQSLGQGPEFLIYFQGTGAADDSGLPNDRFFAVRPEGSVSTLKIQRTERGDSAVYLCASSLAGKETQYFGPGTRLLVL.